Sequencing of this T cell receptor beta chain was carried out in a study of blood T cell repertoires in COVID-19. Overall study context: Specimens from acute and convalescent COVID-19 originated in the United States, Italy and Spain. From T cells, B-cell-depleted T cells, or PBMCs came the material, which was cDNA or gDNA.

Study processing details: Scientists estimated how many nucleated cells there were by amplifying reference gene primers. Sequenced by immunoSEQ multiplex PCR; TCRdb stores in-frame clones only, minus some. The D gene and trimming were derived from the DNA, and the V and J assignments and clone size from that table. In the table there are about 200,000 clones, 84% of which are singletons. The sample taken for sequencing was peripheral blood. This clonotype was obtained from a human donor in a cohort sampled during active COVID-19.

CDR3 DNA: TGTGCCACCAGTGAGACAGGATTCTACGAGCAGTACTTC. Encoded protein: CATSETGFYEQYF. The chain employs TRBV24-1 and TRBJ2-7; D may be TRBD1 (6 bases). The CDR3 extends over 13 amino acids. V was pared by 4 bases and J by 3 bases, with 9 bases between. CDR1 and CDR2 (germline): KGHDR, SFDVKD.